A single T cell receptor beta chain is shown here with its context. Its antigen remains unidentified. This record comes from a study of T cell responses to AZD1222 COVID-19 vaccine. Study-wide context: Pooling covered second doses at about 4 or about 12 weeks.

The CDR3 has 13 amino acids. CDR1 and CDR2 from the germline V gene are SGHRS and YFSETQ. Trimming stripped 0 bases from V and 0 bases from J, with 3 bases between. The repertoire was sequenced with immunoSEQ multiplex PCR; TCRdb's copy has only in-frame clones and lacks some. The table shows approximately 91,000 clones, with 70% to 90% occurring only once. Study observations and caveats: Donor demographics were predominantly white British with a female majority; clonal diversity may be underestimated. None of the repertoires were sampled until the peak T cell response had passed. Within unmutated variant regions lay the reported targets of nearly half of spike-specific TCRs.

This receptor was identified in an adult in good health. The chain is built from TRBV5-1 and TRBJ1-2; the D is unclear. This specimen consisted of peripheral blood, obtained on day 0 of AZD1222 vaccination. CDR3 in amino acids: CASSLEANYGYTF. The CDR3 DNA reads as TGCGCCAGCAGCTTGGAAGCTAACTATGGCTACACCTTC.